Listed here are 32 T cell receptor beta chains from one sample, sequenced in a study of blood T cell repertoires in COVID-19. The table came from immunoSEQ multiplex PCR; TCRdb's copy has only in-frame clones and leaves some out. Counted here are about 150,000 clones, more than 80% occurring once; the ten biggest clones make up around 15%. Sequencing was performed on peripheral blood. The origin of the receptors is a man aged 18 to 30 with COVID-19, enrolled during active disease.

This clone appeared once. V and J are TRBV5-1 and TRBJ2-1, with 9 bases lining up with TRBD1. This CDR3 is built from 14 residues. Looked up from germline, CDR1 is SGHRS and CDR2 is YFSETQ. V was clipped by 3 bases and J by 8 bases; unmatched bases: 6. The CDR3 reads CASSSLTGGDEQFF. CDR3 nucleotides: TGCGCCAGCAGCTCTCTGACAGGGGGTGATGAGCAGTTCTTC.

The table lists this clone with a few counts. The chain combines TRBV11-2 with TRBJ2-2; perhaps TRBD1 as D (6 bases). Germline CDR1 and CDR2: SGHAT and FQNNGV. The ends were cut back, 3 bases at V and 2 bases at J, with 10 bases in the middle. This CDR3 is 15 amino acids long. DNA for the CDR3: TGTGCCAGCAGCTTTGCAGGGGCCAACACCGGGGAGCTGTTTTTT. Translating gives CASSFAGANTGELFF.

This chain uses TRBV2 with TRBJ2-5; 9 bases fit TRBD1. The CDR3 loop spans 14 amino acids. V shed 5 bases, J shed 5 bases, and the junction held 6 bases outside the gene matches. Germline loops: CDR1 SNHLY, CDR2 FYNNEI. CDR3: CASSFDRGTETQYF. In nucleotides, the CDR3 is TGTGCCAGCAGTTTCGACAGGGGGACGGAGACCCAGTACTTC.

The chain employs TRBV5-4 and TRBJ2-5, with 9 bases fitting TRBD2. The ends lost 1 base at V and 4 bases at J; junction bases unmatched: 8. The CDR3 is made up of 16 amino acids. Per germline, CDR1 SGHNT and CDR2 YYREEE (reference sequence). The CDR3 loop reads CASSLMLAGYRETQYF. DNA for the CDR3: TGTGCCAGCAGCTTGATGCTAGCGGGGTACCGAGAGACCCAGTACTTC.

The J gene is TRBJ2-7, the V gene TRBV4-3, with 13 bases fitting TRBD2. Germline CDR1 LGHNA, CDR2 YSLEER. The CDR3 is 22 amino acids. With 1 base clipped from V and 4 bases from J, the junction kept 22 bases outside the gene matches. This CDR3 is CASSQGLGWTSGSLRVSYEQYF. The CDR3 region has the DNA TGCGCCAGCAGCCAAGGTCTGGGTTGGACTAGCGGGAGTTTGAGGGTTTCGTACGAGCAGTACTTC.

The count of this clone is one. The genes are TRBV10-3 and TRBJ2-7; D is possibly TRBD1 (5 bases). The CDR3 sequence is 16 residues long. V was cut by 8 bases and J by 0 bases, with 20 bases left in between. Germline CDR1 ENHRY, CDR2 SYGVKD. Here the CDR3 reads CAIGSGYPSSSYEQYF. The CDR3 DNA is TGTGCCATCGGGTCAGGGTACCCCTCGAGCTCCTACGAGCAGTACTTC.

The chain carries TRBV28 and TRBJ1-2, with 10 nucleotides matching TRBD1. CDR3 length: 13 amino acids. In germline, CDR1 is MDHEN, CDR2 SYDVKM. The V segment lost 7 bases and the J segment 4 bases; nucleotides outside the gene matches: 3. The CDR3 is CASTDRGRYGYTF. The CDR3 DNA is TGTGCCAGCACTGACAGGGGGCGCTATGGCTACACCTTC.

This sequence joins TRBV19 and TRBJ2-7; D is possibly TRBD2 (5 bases). Germline V gene sequence: CDR1 LNHDA, CDR2 SQIVND (reference sequence). The CDR3 is made up of 14 amino acids. V was trimmed by 4 bases and J by 7 bases, leaving 17 bases between them. CDR3 sequence (DNA): TGTGCCAGTAGTAGGCGGGCCTCCATGGGAGAGCAGTACTTC. It translates to CASSRRASMGEQYF.

This clone was detected once. The chain employs TRBV9 and TRBJ2-4, with D maybe TRBD1 (5 bases). The V and J ends lost 0 bases and 5 bases respectively, with 12 bases between them. This CDR3 region has 15 residues. Germline-derived CDR1 and CDR2 are SGDLS and YYNGEE. The CDR3 protein is CASSVEGASQNIQYF. Here the CDR3 DNA reads TGTGCCAGCAGCGTAGAAGGGGCGAGCCAAAACATTCAGTACTTC.

This sequence joins TRBV28 and TRBJ1-5, with a weak D call TRBD1 (5 bases). V was shortened by 5 bases and J by 5 bases, with 16 bases between the two germline ends. The CDR3 spans 15 residues. Germline CDR1 is MDHEN and CDR2 is SYDVKM. This chain's CDR3 is CASSLDSSYYQPQHF. CDR3 coding DNA: TGTGCCAGCAGTCTCGACAGCTCCTATTATCAGCCCCAGCATTTT.

As to this clone: Compared with germline, one end of the junction differs, possibly owing to a read error. This chain uses TRBV5-4 with TRBJ1-4, with D possibly matching TRBD1 (6 bases). CDR1 SGHNT and CDR2 YYREEE come from the germline V gene (reference sequence). The CDR3 length is 15 residues. The CDR3 sequence: CASSPGQSTNEKLLF. The CDR3 nucleotides read TGTGCCAGCAGCCCCGGACAGAGTACTAATGAAAAACTGCTTTTT.

The chain is built from TRBV7-8 and TRBJ2-6, with TRBD1 as a possible D gene (6 bases). Per the germline V gene, CDR1 is SGHVS and CDR2 is FQNEAQ. The CDR3 length is 19 residues. The ends were cut back, 1 base at V and 0 bases at J, with 16 bases in the middle. The CDR3 protein is CASSLDILGALSGANVLTF. CDR3 nucleotides: TGTGCCAGCAGCTTAGATATCTTGGGGGCGCTCTCTGGGGCCAACGTCCTGACTTTC. The whole variable domain, remainder taken from reference TRBV7-8 and TRBJ2-6, is GAGVSQSPRYKVAKRGQDVALRCDPISGHVSLFWYQQALGQGPEFLTYFQNEAQLDKSGLPSDRFFAERPEGSVSTLKIQRTQQEDSAVYLCASSLDILGALSGANVLTFGAGSRLTVL.

This sequence joins TRBV27 and TRBJ2-7; no firm D call. The CDR3 consists of 17 residues. The V end lost 3 bases, the J end lost 5 bases, and 23 bases lay between the germline ends. Germline loops: CDR1 MNHEY, CDR2 SMNVEV (reference sequence). The CDR3 coding sequence is TGTGCCAGCAGTTTCCTTCGCCCCTCCTCTCCTAGAAACGAGCAGTACTTC. It is translated as CASSFLRPSSPRNEQYF.

In regard to this clone: Mismatch with germline at one junction end may stem from a read error. This rearrangement joins TRBV19 to TRBJ1-4, with D uncertain. The CDR3 covers 15 residues. Germline lookup yields CDR1 LNHDA and CDR2 SQIVND (reference sequence). Written as DNA, the CDR3 is TGTGCCAGTAGCAATGTGGGTGCAACTAATGAAAAACTGCTTTTT. It is translated as CASSNVGATNEKLLF.

This rearrangement joins TRBV12-3 or TRBV12-4 to TRBJ1-1; D remains ambiguous. The CDR3 runs 13 residues. V was cut by 5 bases and J by 0 bases, with 7 bases left in between. The CDR3: CASSIAVNTEAFF. CDR3 nucleotide sequence: TGTGCCAGCAGTATCGCGGTGAACACTGAAGCTTTCTTT.

The chain uses TRBV21-1 and TRBJ1-1. TRBV21-1 is a recognized pseudogene. The CDR3 length is 14 residues. The CDR3 here is CASSKAGLGTEAFF. The DNA of the CDR3 is TGTGCCAGCAGCAAAGCGGGACTTGGGACTGAAGCTTTCTTT.

The chain recombines TRBV9 with TRBJ1-6; D might be TRBD1 (6 bases). Germline lookup yields CDR1 SGDLS and CDR2 YYNGEE. V gave up 3 bases and J gave up 0 bases, with 13 bases separating them. This CDR3 is 17 amino acids long. The CDR3 coding sequence is TGTGCCAGCAGCGAACAGGGATTGAGCTCCTATAATTCACCCCTCCACTTT. Protein: CASSEQGLSSYNSPLHF.

This chain links TRBV9 with TRBJ1-6, with a tentative D call TRBD1 (5 bases). The CDR3 is 16 residues long. Trimming stripped 4 bases from V and 3 bases from J, with 14 bases between. Per germline, CDR1 SGDLS and CDR2 YYNGEE. CDR3 sequence reads: CASSTLDSFYNSPLHF. The CDR3 DNA reads TGTGCCAGCAGCACACTTGACAGTTTCTATAATTCACCCCTCCACTTT.

The chain links TRBV28 to TRBJ2-3; TRBD1 matches 11 bases. J gave up 3 bases and V 6 bases, and 11 bases lay outside the gene matches. The CDR3 totals 17 residues. Per the germline V gene, CDR1 is MDHEN and CDR2 is SYDVKM. The CDR3 sequence: CASSPTDRGRFTDTQYF. The CDR3 nucleotides read TGTGCCAGCAGCCCAACGGACAGGGGGCGTTTTACAGATACGCAGTATTTT.

The chain uses TRBV7-3 and TRBJ2-5; 12 bases fit TRBD2. The CDR3 extends over 14 amino acids. The trim removed 4 bases at V and 4 bases at J, leaving 1 base unmatched. Germline CDR1 reads SGHTA; CDR2 reads FQGTGA. The CDR3 DNA is TGTGCCAGCAGCTCTAGCGGGAGGGGAGAGACCCAGTACTTC. Translating gives CASSSSGRGETQYF. Using reference TRBV7-3 and TRBJ2-5 for the parts outside the CDR3, the full variable domain is GAGVSQTPSNKVTEKGKYVELRCDPISGHTALYWYRQSLGQGPEFLIYFQGTGAADDSGLPNDRFFAVRPEGSVSTLKIQRTERGDSAVYLCASSSSGRGETQYFGPGTRLLVL.

This rearrangement joins TRBV19 to TRBJ1-4, with a tentative D call TRBD1 (5 bases). The CDR3 totals 16 residues. The V gene's germline CDR1 is LNHDA and CDR2 SQIVND (reference sequence). Trimming removed 6 bases at V and 0 bases at J, with 14 bases between. The CDR3 DNA reads TGTGCCAGTAGATTCGACAGCTATGCAACTAATGAAAAACTGTTTTTT. Translated, it gives CASRFDSYATNEKLFF.

This sequence joins TRBV9 and TRBJ2-1; 9 bases match TRBD2. CDR3 length: 15 amino acids. J gave up 5 bases and V 0 bases, and 3 bases lay outside the gene matches. Germline assignment: CDR1 SGDLS and CDR2 YYNGEE. The DNA for the CDR3 is TGTGCCAGCAGCGTAGGCGCGGGAGGGCACAATGAGCAGTTCTTC. It translates to CASSVGAGGHNEQFF.

The V and J genes are TRBV3-1 (or the pseudogene TRBV3-2) and TRBJ2-3, with 9 bases identical to TRBD1. Trimming at V came to 4 bases and at J to 2 bases, leaving 4 bases not matched to a gene. Per germline, CDR1 LGHDT and CDR2 YNNKEL (reference sequence). This CDR3 has 15 residues. The CDR3 loop reads CASSPGQGFTDTQYF. CDR3 nucleotides: TGTGCCAGCAGCCCCGGACAGGGGTTCACAGATACGCAGTATTTT.

V and J are TRBV12-5 and TRBJ2-1, with TRBD2 identical over 10 bases. J lost 7 bases, V lost 0 bases, and 9 bases had no gene match. The CDR3 sequence is 17 residues long. In germline, CDR1 is LGHNT, CDR2 FRNRAP. DNA for the CDR3: TGTGCTAGTGGTTTGGTACTGGCTAGCGGGAGACGAAATGAGCAGTTCTTC. The encoded protein is CASGLVLASGRRNEQFF.

This clone has a single count. This chain connects TRBV5-4 to TRBJ2-1; 11 nucleotides align to TRBD2. The trim removed 0 bases at V and 5 bases at J, leaving 4 bases unmatched. CDR1 SGHNT and CDR2 YYREEE come from the germline V gene (reference sequence). The CDR3 loop spans 16 amino acids. CDR3 DNA: TGTGCCAGCAGCTTGGGCGGGACTAGCGGAAACAATGAGCAGTTCTTC. Its protein product is CASSLGGTSGNNEQFF. Drawing the rest from reference TRBV5-4 and TRBJ2-1, the complete variable domain is ETGVTQSPTHLIKTRGQQVTLRCSSQSGHNTVSWYQQALGQGPQFIFQYYREEENGRGNFPPRFSGLQFPNYSSELNVNALELDDSALYLCASSLGGTSGNNEQFFGPGTRLTVL.

V is TRBV28 and J is TRBJ2-1; 9 bases are shared with TRBD2. V lost 3 bases to trimming and J lost 4 bases; unmatched junction nucleotides: 4. Looked up from germline, CDR1 is MDHEN and CDR2 is SYDVKM. CDR3 length: 15 residues. The CDR3 loop reads CASSFRLAEYNEQFF. The CDR3 region has the DNA TGTGCCAGCAGTTTTCGACTAGCGGAGTACAATGAGCAGTTCTTC.

The genes are TRBV5-4 and TRBJ2-7; no definite D call. The germline V gene has CDR1 SGHNT and CDR2 YYREEE (reference sequence). This CDR3 spans 13 amino acids. V gave up 4 bases and J gave up 2 bases, with 10 bases separating them. The CDR3 loop is CASSAADTYEQYF. As DNA, the CDR3 is TGTGCCAGCAGCGCCGCCGACACCTACGAGCAGTACTTC.

The genes are TRBV30 and TRBJ1-5; D not certain. The V end lost 0 bases, the J end lost 5 bases, and 8 bases lay between the germline ends. The CDR3 has 13 amino acids. Germline CDR1 GTSNPN, CDR2 SVGIG (reference sequence). CDR3 coding DNA: TGTGCCTGGAGTGTCATGAGGGATCAGCCCCAGCATTTT. The encoded protein is CAWSVMRDQPQHF.

The rearrangement joins TRBV24-1 to TRBJ2-5, with 8 bases fitting TRBD2. Germline lookup yields CDR1 KGHDR and CDR2 SFDVKD. The CDR3 runs to 17 residues. V was pared by 3 bases and J by 5 bases, with 13 bases of the junction left unmatched. CDR3 protein: CATSDASGRGERETQYF. The CDR3 nucleotides read TGTGCCACCAGTGATGCCAGCGGGAGAGGTGAGAGGGAGACCCAGTACTTC.

In its sample, this clone was seen once. This chain joins TRBV28 and TRBJ1-2; possible D gene TRBD1, 5 bases. The CDR3 totals 15 residues. CDR1 and CDR2 (germline): MDHEN, SYDVKM. Trimming removed 5 bases at V and 3 bases at J, with 16 bases between. CDR3 sequence (DNA): TGTGCCAGCAGTCCCGAAGAAGGGGCGTACTATGGCTACACCTTC. Translation gives CASSPEEGAYYGYTF.

This clone turned up a few times. This CDR3 is also generated by other DNA sequences in the sample. This sequence joins TRBV19 and TRBJ2-7, with 10 bases that match TRBD2. The trim removed 1 base at V and 7 bases at J, leaving 7 bases unmatched. Germline V gene lookup returns CDR1 LNHDA and CDR2 SQIVND (reference sequence). This CDR3 is 15 amino acids long. CDR3 loop: CASSIVASGRDEQYF. For the CDR3, the DNA is TGTGCCAGTAGTATAGTGGCGAGCGGGAGGGATGAGCAGTACTTC. Complete variable domain (other parts from reference TRBV19 and TRBJ2-7): DGGITQSPKYLFRKEGQNVTLSCEQNLNHDAMYWYRQDPGQGLRLIYYSQIVNDFQKGDIAEGYSVSREKKESFPLTVTSAQKNPTAFYLCASSIVASGRDEQYFGPGTRLTVT.

V and J are TRBV9 and TRBJ2-6, with D possibly being TRBD1 (5 bases). V was trimmed by 3 bases and J by 2 bases, leaving 6 bases between them. The V gene's germline CDR1 is SGDLS and CDR2 YYNGEE. CDR3 length: 14 amino acids. The CDR3 loop is CASSGRAGANVLTF. The DNA of the CDR3 is TGTGCCAGCAGCGGCAGGGCTGGGGCCAACGTCCTGACTTTC.